This T cell receptor (beta chain) appears in the sequencing data of a study of shared T cell receptors in the human thymus. This clone was observed once. Using immunoSEQ multiplex PCR, the repertoire was profiled, and TCRdb retains in-frame clones only, with some absent. This table holds roughly 660,000 clones, more than 75% found once. This same sample was also part of a study on human thymus T cells. This second study says: Thymus was obtained from resections taken during corrective heart surgery.

The material sequenced was thymocytes. This clonotype was obtained from a boy in the first two years of life with a congenital heart defect.

CDR3: CASSQEPGVETQYF. The DNA for the CDR3 is TGCGCCAGCAGCCAAGAGCCGGGGGTGGAGACCCAGTACTTC. This sequence joins TRBV4-3 and TRBJ2-5, with D perhaps TRBD2 (6 bases). Trimming took off 0 bases at V and 5 bases at J, with 10 bases between the two ends. This CDR3 is built from 14 residues. Germline CDR1 reads LGHNA; CDR2 reads YSLEER.